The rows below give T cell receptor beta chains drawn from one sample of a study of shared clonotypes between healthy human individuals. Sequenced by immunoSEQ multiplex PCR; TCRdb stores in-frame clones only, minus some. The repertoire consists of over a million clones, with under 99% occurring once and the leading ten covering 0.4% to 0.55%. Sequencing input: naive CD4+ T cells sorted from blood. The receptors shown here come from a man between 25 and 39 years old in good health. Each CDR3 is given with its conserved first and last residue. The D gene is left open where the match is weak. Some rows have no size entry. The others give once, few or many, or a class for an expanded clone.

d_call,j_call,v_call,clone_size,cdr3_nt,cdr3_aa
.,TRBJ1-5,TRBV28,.,TGTGCCAGCAGTTTAAGGAGGATCAATCAGCCCCAGCATTTT,CASSLRRINQPQHF
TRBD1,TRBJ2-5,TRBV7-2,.,TGTGCCAGCAGCCAATGGGACAGCCAAGGGACCCAGTACTTC,CASSQWDSQGTQYF
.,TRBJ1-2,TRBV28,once,TGTGCCAGCACGCCCACTCCTGGGGGCTACACCTTC,CASTPTPGGYTF
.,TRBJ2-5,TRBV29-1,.,TGCAGCGTTGACACAGGGCAGAAAGAGACCCAGTACTTC,CSVDTGQKETQYF
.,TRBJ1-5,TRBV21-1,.,TGTGCCAGCAATGTAGTCTACCCTTTGGGGAGCAATCAGCCCCAGCATTTT,CASNVVYPLGSNQPQHF
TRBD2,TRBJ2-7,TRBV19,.,TGTGCCAGTAGTATCGGAGCGGGAGGGACCTACGAGCAGTACTTC,CASSIGAGGTYEQYF
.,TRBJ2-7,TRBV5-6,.,TGTGCCAGCAGCCGAATCCCTACGGGGATCTCCTACGAGCAGTACTTC,CASSRIPTGISYEQYF
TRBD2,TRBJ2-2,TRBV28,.,TGTGCCAGCAGTTTCGGGACTAGCGGGAGGGGGGAGACCGGGGAGCTGTTTTTT,CASSFGTSGRGETGELFF
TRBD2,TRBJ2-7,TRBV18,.,TGTGCCAGCTCTCAAAGCGGGAGCATTTCCTACGAGCAGTACTTC,CASSQSGSISYEQYF
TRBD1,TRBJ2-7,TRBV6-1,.,TGTGCCAGCAGTGGGCCCTCCGGGACAGGGGCTGGCGAGCAGTACTTC,CASSGPSGTGAGEQYF
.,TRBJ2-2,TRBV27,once,TGTGCCAGCAGATCTTGGGCCACCGGGGAGCTGTTTTTT,CASRSWATGELFF
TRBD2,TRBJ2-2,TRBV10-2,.,TGCGCCAGCCACGAAGGACTAGCGGACTCTCACCGGGAGCTGTTTTTT,CASHEGLADSHRELFF
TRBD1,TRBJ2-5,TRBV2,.,TGTGCCAGCAGTTTCAACAGGGGGCCAGAAGAGACCCAGTACTTC,CASSFNRGPEETQYF
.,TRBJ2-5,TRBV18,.,TGTGCCAGCTCACCACCTCCCCTGGCCGGGTTAGAGACCCAGTACTTC,CASSPPPLAGLETQYF
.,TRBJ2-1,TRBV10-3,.,TGTGCCATCAGTGAGGCGAGAGAGCAGTTCTTC,CAISEAREQFF
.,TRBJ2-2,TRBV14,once,TGTGCCAGCAGCCAAGCAAGTGGTCGGGCCGTGTACACCGGGGAGCTGTTTTTT,CASSQASGRAVYTGELFF
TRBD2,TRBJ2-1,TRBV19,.,TGTGCCAGTAGTATAGGACTAGCGGGAGTCGGGGGCAATGAGCAGTTCTTC,CASSIGLAGVGGNEQFF
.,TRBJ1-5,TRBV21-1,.,TGTGCCAGCAGCAAGGGTCCGAATCAGCCCCAGCATTTT,CASSKGPNQPQHF
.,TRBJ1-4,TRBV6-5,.,TGTGCCAGCAGTTACTCCTCAAGTCCGACTAATGAAAAACTGTTTTTT,CASSYSSSPTNEKLFF
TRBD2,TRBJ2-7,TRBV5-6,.,TGTGCCAGCAGCGGGCAAGCGGGAGGGCTCGAGCAGTACTTC,CASSGQAGGLEQYF
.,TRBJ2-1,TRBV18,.,TGTGCCAGCTCACCCCAAAGGGAGGATGAGCAGTTCTTC,CASSPQREDEQFF
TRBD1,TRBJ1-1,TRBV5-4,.,TGTGCCAGTGGAACAGGGGGCACTGAAGCTTTCTTT,CASGTGGTEAFF
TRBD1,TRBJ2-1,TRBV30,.,TGTGCCTGGAAGAACAGGGGGCCCTACAATGAGCAGTTCTTC,CAWKNRGPYNEQFF
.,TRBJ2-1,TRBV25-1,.,TGTGCCAGCAGTGGGGTGGGCTCCTACAATGAGCAGTTCTTC,CASSGVGSYNEQFF
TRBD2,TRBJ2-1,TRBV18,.,TGTGCCAGCTCACCACCGTTGACGGGAGGAGGATACAATGAGCAGTTCTTC,CASSPPLTGGGYNEQFF
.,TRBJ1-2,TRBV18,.,TGTGCCAGCTCACCTCGGGTCGGAGCTAACTATGGCTACACCTTC,CASSPRVGANYGYTF
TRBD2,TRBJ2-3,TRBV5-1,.,TGCGCCAGCAGCACCGTAAGCGGGAGGGATACAGATACGCAGTATTTT,CASSTVSGRDTDTQYF
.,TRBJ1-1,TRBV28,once,TGTGCCAGCAGAAGGGTCTCGGACACTGAAGCTTTCTTT,CASRRVSDTEAFF
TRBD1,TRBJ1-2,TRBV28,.,TGTGCCAGTGGGGGACAGAAATATGGCTACACCTTC,CASGGQKYGYTF
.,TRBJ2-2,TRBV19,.,TGTGCCAGTAGTTTCCACACCGGGGAGCTGTTTTTT,CASSFHTGELFF
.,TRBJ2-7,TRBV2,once,TGTGCCAGCAGTGGACAGGATCCCTTCTACGAGCAGTACTTC,CASSGQDPFYEQYF
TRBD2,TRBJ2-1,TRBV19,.,TGTGCCAGCAGCCCCGGTGGGGTCGGGAGGTATGAGCAGTTCTTC,CASSPGGVGRYEQFF
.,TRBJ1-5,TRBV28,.,TGTGCCAGCAGTCCGGAACAAGCCGGGGGCAATCAGCCCCAGCATTTT,CASSPEQAGGNQPQHF
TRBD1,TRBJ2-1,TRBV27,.,TGTGCCAGCAGTTTGCGACAGGGTCATGATGAGCAGTTCTTC,CASSLRQGHDEQFF
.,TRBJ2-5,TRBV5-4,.,TGTGCCAGCAGCCAGCAGGGGCCGGAGACCCAGTACTTC,CASSQQGPETQYF
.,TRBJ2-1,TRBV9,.,TGTGCCAGCTCCCGGGGGCGAGGGGTCTACAATGAGCAGTTCTTC,CASSRGRGVYNEQFF
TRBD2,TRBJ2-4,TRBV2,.,TGTGCCAGCACCACAACGAATATCGGGGGGGGCGAACGAAGTGGGGCCAAAAACATTCAGTACTTC,CASTTTNIGGGERSGAKNIQYF
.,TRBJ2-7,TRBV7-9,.,TGTGCCAGCAGCTCCGCCTACGAGCAGTACTTC,CASSSAYEQYF
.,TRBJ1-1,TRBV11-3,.,TGTGCCAGCAGCTTAAGCGTGACTAGCACTGAAGCTTTCTTT,CASSLSVTSTEAFF
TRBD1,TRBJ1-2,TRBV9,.,TGTGCCAGCAGTGGTTACTATCGGGACAGGGGATCAGGAGGCTACACCTTC,CASSGYYRDRGSGGYTF
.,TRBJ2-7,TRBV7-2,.,TGTGCCAGCAGCCAGGACCTCTACGAGCAGTACTTC,CASSQDLYEQYF
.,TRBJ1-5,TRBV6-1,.,TGTGCCAGCAGTGATGGGTTTCAGCCCCAGCATTTT,CASSDGFQPQHF
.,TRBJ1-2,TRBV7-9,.,TGTGCCAGCAGCTTCGGAGAGAACTATGGCTACACCTTC,CASSFGENYGYTF
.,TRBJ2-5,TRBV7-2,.,TGTGCCAGCAGCGGCGGACAAGGGGCGCAAGAGACCCAGTACTTC,CASSGGQGAQETQYF
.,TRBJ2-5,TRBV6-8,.,TGTGCCAGCAGTTACGCGCAGTTAGAGTACTTC,CASSYAQLEYF
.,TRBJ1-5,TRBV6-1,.,TGTGCCAGCAGCCAGACAAGGTTCGATCAGCCCCAGCATTTT,CASSQTRFDQPQHF
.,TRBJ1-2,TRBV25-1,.,TGTGCCAGCACCGGTGGGGGGGGCGCAGATGGCTACACCTTC,CASTGGGGADGYTF
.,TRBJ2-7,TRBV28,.,TGTGCCAGCAGTCTGGTGGTATCCTACGAGCAGTACTTC,CASSLVVSYEQYF
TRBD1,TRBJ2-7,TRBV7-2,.,TGTGCCAGCAGCTTAGGGGGGACAGTCGCCTACGAGCAGTACTTC,CASSLGGTVAYEQYF
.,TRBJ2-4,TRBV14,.,TGTGCCAGCAGCCAAGGAGCGGAGCTAGCCAAAAACATTCAGTACTTC,CASSQGAELAKNIQYF
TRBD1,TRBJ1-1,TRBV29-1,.,TGCAGCGTCGCGGACAGGGGAGGCGCTGAAGCTTTCTTT,CSVADRGGAEAFF
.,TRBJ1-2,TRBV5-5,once,TGTGCCAGCAGCTTGAGAGATAAGAGTGGCTACACCTTC,CASSLRDKSGYTF
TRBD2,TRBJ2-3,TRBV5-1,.,TGCGCCAGCAGCATAGCGGGAGAGACAGATACGCAGTATTTT,CASSIAGETDTQYF
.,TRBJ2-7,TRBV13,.,TGTGCCAGCAGCTTATCTTCCTCCTCTTACGAGCAGTACTTC,CASSLSSSSYEQYF
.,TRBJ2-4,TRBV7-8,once,TGTGCCAGCGGCCCGGGTGTGGGGGGCATTCAGTACTTC,CASGPGVGGIQYF
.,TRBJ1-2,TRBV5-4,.,TGTGCCAGCAGCTCGAGAGCTAACTATGGCTACACCTTC,CASSSRANYGYTF
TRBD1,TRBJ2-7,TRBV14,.,TGTGCCAGCAGCCAAGAATTGGGAACAGGGGGCGACTACGAGCAGTACTTC,CASSQELGTGGDYEQYF
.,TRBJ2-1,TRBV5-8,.,TGTGCCACCGGACAGGGGACTAGCGAGATTAACAATGAGCAGTTCTTC,CATGQGTSEINNEQFF